This TCR beta chain was sequenced in a study of CD8+ T cells in alopecia areata. Described treatment: oral pan-JAK inhibitor, 5-10 mg twice daily. Extracted from the samples, RNA was reverse transcribed into cDNA to serve as the sequencing template. Libraries were prepared by immunoSEQ multiplex PCR; TCRdb keeps only in-frame clonotypes and omits some of them. Of some 110,000 clones listed, 58% are singletons. V lost 10 bases and J lost 8, with 11 bases in between. The CDR3 is 10 amino acids. Germline CDR1 is SEHNR and CDR2 is FQNEAQ (reference sequence). This specimen consisted of CD8+ T cells sorted from blood, obtained at week 4, from a patient treated with tofacitinib. The source is a human donor with alopecia areata. The J gene is TRBJ1-2, the V gene TRBV7-9, with D perhaps matching TRBD1 (6 bases). CDR3 residues: CAIMGGGYTF. The CDR3 DNA follows: TGTGCCATCATGGGGGGCGGCTACACCTTC. The variable domain in full, completed from reference TRBV7-9 and TRBJ1-2, reads DTGVSQNPRHKITKRGQNVTFRCDPISEHNRLYWYRQTLGQGPEFLTYFQNEAQLEKSRLLSDRFSAERPKGSFSTLEIQRTEQGDSAMYLCAIMGGGYTFGSGTRLTVV.